These 5 T cell receptor beta chains came from one sample sequenced in a study of response to subunit inactivated influenza vaccine. TCRdb reprocessed the RT-PCR reads via MiXCR and lists one record per CDR3 protein. The sample has 530,000 or so distinct CDR3 sequences, 14% seen once; the top ten hold over 8.5%. The starting material was PBMCs from blood, obtained 11 to 12 days after vaccination. The source is a man aged 50 or older who received an inactivated influenza vaccine.

This clonotype was counted between two and nine times. The chain joins TRBV20-1 to TRBJ2-1; no definite D call. This CDR3 contains 11 residues. Per the germline V gene, CDR1 is DFQATT and CDR2 is SNEGSKA (reference sequence). V was trimmed by 5 bases and J by 8 bases, leaving 10 bases between them. CDR3 sequence (DNA): TGCAGTGCTTTTAGAGAGGATGAGCAGTTCTTC. It specifies CSAFREDEQFF.

This clonotype was counted only a few times. This chain connects TRBV7-6 to TRBJ2-1; 10 nucleotides agree with TRBD1. The junction had 15 bases not matched to a gene; V was cut back by 4 bases and J by 0 bases. Germline V gene sequence: CDR1 SGHVS, CDR2 FNYEAQ. This CDR3 spans 20 amino acids. The CDR3 DNA reads TGTGCCAGCAGCTCGCGCCGGGACAGGGGAAAGGCGAGCTCCTACAATGAGCAGTTCTTC. Amino acids: CASSSRRDRGKASSYNEQFF.

This clonotype was seen repeatedly, ten times or more. Sequence at one end of the junction differs from germline and may be a read error. The gene calls are TRBV5-6 and TRBJ2-2; D gene unclear. The germline V gene encodes CDR1 SGHDT and CDR2 YYEEEE. The CDR3 consists of 13 residues. The CDR3 loop is CASSLASPGELFF. The CDR3 nucleotides are TGTGCCAGCAGCTTAGCCTCCCCCGGAGAGCTGTTTTTT.

This clonotype occurred a few times. The chain uses TRBV12-3 or TRBV12-4 and TRBJ2-5; no definite D call. Trimming removed 2 bases from V and 0 bases from J, with 7 bases in between. The CDR3 loop spans 14 amino acids. CDR3 nucleotide sequence: TGTGCCAGCAGTTTACGGGCTAACCAAGAGACCCAGTACTTC. Translating it yields CASSLRANQETQYF.

This clonotype occurred many times. The J gene is TRBJ2-7, the V gene TRBV5-1; maybe TRBD2 (6 bases). Germline-derived CDR1 and CDR2 are SGHRS and YFSETQ. Trimming cost V 0 bases and J 6 bases, with 13 bases left between them. The CDR3 extends over 14 amino acids. CDR3 DNA: TGCGCCAGCAGCTTGGGGCCAGCGGAGGGCGAGCAGTACTTC. This translates into CASSLGPAEGEQYF.